A single sample is the source of the 9 T cell receptor beta chains below, sequenced in a study of T cells expressing NK-cell markers. TCRdb reprocessed the 5' RACE reads, keeping one entry per CDR3 protein, no DNA. This repertoire comprises roughly 160,000 distinct CDR3 sequences; its ten largest clones make up under 20%. Sequenced: blood T cells: a sorted CD56 or NKG2C T cell subset, CD4+ or CD8+ T cells, or bulk PBMC T cells (not recorded which). The receptors here all came from a woman aged 18 to 75 in good health.

V is TRBV20-1 and J is TRBJ1-2. Germline-derived CDR1 and CDR2 are DFQATT and SNEGSKA (reference sequence). CDR3 length: 14 amino acids. Here the CDR3 reads CSAVEDSEDYGYTF.

The chain employs TRBV4-2 and TRBJ1-1. Germline V gene data show CDR1 as LGHNA and CDR2 as YNFKEQ. The CDR3 has 14 residues. The CDR3 region is CASSQAQWSTEAFF.

The rearrangement joins TRBV6-2 or TRBV6-3 to TRBJ2-7; TCRdb's assignment of TRBD2 cannot be checked, as there is no DNA. The CDR3 contains 13 residues. Germline V gene data show CDR1 as MNHEY and CDR2 as SVGEGT. CDR3 sequence reads: CASSYGGRYEQYF.

This sequence joins TRBV5-5 and TRBJ2-7. The CDR3 contains 15 residues. Germline CDR1 is SGHKS and CDR2 is YYEKEE (reference sequence). The CDR3 reads CASSLGQVSSYEQYF.

This chain links TRBV6-1 with TRBJ2-7. CDR3 length: 13 residues. The germline gives CDR1 MNHNS, CDR2 SASEGT. The CDR3 is CASGQGQPYEQYF.

J is TRBJ2-2 and V is TRBV7-3. Germline CDR1 and CDR2: SGHTA and FQGTGA. The length of the CDR3 is 15 residues. The CDR3 sequence: CASSLNSENTGELFF.

The genes are TRBV11-2 and TRBJ2-3; TCRdb picks TRBD1, but there is no DNA to check that call. This CDR3 comprises 13 residues. The germline gives CDR1 SGHAT, CDR2 FQNNGV. CDR3 in amino acids: CASSSAGYDTQYF.

This rearrangement joins TRBV7-9 to TRBJ2-7; TCRdb calls TRBD1, which cannot be checked without DNA. CDR3 size: 14 residues. The germline CDR1 and CDR2 sequences are SEHNR and FQNEAQ (reference sequence). This CDR3 is CASSTGTSAYEQYF.

The V and J genes are TRBV12-3 or TRBV12-4 and TRBJ1-5; TCRdb's D call of TRBD1 is untestable without DNA. The CDR3 contains 16 residues. The CDR3 here is CASSLGTGLSNQPQHF.